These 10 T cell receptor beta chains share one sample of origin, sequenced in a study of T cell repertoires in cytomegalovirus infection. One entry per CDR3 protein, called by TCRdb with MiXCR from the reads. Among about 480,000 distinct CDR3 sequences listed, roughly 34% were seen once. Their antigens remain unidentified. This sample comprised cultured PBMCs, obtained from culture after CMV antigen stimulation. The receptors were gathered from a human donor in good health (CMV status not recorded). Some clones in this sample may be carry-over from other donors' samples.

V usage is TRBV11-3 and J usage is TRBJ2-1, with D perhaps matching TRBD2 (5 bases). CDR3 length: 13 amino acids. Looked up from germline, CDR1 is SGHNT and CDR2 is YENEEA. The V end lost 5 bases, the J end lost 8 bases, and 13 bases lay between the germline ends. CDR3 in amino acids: CASSQDWTYEQFF. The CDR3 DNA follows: TGTGCCAGCAGCCAGGACTGGACCTATGAGCAGTTCTTC. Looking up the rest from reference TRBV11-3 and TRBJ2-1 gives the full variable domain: EAGVVQSPRYKIIEKKQPVAFWCNPISGHNTLYWYLQNLGQGPELLIRYENEEAVDDSQLPKDRFSAERLKGVDSTLKIQPAELGDSAVYLCASSQDWTYEQFFGPGTRLTVL.

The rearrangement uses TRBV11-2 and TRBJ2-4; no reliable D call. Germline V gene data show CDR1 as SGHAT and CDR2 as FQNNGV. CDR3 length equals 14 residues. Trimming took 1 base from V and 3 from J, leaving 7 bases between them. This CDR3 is CASSLGGNKNIQYF. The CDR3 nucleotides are TGTGCCAGCAGCTTAGGGGGAAACAAAAACATTCAGTACTTC.

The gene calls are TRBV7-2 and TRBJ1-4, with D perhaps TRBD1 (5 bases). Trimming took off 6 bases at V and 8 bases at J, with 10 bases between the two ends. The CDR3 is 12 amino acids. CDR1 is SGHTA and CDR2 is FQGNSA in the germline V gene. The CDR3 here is CASRRGNEKLFF. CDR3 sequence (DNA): TGTGCCAGCAGACGGGGGAACGAAAAACTGTTTTTT.

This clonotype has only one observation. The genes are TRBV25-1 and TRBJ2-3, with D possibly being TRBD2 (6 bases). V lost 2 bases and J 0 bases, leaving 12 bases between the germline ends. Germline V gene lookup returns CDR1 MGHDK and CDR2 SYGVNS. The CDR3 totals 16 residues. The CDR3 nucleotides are TGTGCCAGCAGTGAAGTGGGGGGAGTCAGCACAGATACGCAGTATTTT. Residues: CASSEVGGVSTDTQYF.

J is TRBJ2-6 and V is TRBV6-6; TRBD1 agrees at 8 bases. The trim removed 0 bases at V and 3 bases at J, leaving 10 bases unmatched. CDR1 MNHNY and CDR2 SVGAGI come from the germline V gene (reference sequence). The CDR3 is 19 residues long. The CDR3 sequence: CASSYSSGGRKYGANVLTF. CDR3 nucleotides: TGTGCCAGCAGTTACTCATCAGGGGGCCGGAAATATGGGGCCAACGTCCTGACTTTC.

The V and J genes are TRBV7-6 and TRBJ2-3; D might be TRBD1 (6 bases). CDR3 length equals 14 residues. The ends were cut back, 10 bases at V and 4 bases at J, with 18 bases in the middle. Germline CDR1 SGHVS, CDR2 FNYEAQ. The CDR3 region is CATETGVTPDTQYF. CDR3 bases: TGTGCCACAGAGACAGGTGTCACACCAGATACGCAGTATTTT.

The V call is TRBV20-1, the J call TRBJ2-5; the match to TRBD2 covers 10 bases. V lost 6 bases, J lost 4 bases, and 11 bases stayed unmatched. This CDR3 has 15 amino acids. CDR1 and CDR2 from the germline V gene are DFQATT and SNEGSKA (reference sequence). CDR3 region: CSAGRASGSIETQYF. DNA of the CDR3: TGCAGTGCCGGACGGGCTAGCGGGAGCATAGAGACCCAGTACTTC.

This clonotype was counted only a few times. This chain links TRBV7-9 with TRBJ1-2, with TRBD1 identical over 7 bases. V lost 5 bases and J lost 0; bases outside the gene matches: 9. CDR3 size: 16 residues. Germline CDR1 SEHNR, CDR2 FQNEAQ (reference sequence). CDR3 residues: CASSARTGSPNYGYTF. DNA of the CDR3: TGTGCCAGCAGCGCTAGGACAGGAAGCCCTAACTATGGCTACACCTTC.

CDR3 bases: TGCGCCAGCAGCCAGACGGGAGGACGAGCAGATACGCAGTATTTT. It encodes CASSQTGGRADTQYF. The gene calls are TRBV4-1 and TRBJ2-3, with 7 bases lining up with TRBD2. The trim removed 3 bases at V and 4 bases at J, leaving 7 bases unmatched. This CDR3 has 15 amino acids. The germline V gene has CDR1 MGHRA and CDR2 YSYEKL.

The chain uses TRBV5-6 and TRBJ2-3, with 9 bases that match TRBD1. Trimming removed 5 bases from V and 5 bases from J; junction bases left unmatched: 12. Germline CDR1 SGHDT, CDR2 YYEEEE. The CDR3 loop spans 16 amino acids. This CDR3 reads CASSSSRDRERDTQYF. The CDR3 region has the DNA TGTGCCAGCAGTTCCTCACGGGACAGGGAGAGAGATACGCAGTATTTT.